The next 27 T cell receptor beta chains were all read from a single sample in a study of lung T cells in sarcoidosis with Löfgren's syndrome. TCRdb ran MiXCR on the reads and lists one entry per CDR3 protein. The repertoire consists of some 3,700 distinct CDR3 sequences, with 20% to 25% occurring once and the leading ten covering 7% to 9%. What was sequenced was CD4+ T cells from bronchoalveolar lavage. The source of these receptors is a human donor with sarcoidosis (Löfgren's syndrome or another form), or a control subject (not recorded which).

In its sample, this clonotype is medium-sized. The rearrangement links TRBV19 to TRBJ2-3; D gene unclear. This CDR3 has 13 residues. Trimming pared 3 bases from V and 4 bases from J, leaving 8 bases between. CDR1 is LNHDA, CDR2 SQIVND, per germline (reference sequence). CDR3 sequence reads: CASSIGLADTQYF. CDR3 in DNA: TGTGCCAGTAGTATCGGATTAGCAGATACGCAGTATTTT.

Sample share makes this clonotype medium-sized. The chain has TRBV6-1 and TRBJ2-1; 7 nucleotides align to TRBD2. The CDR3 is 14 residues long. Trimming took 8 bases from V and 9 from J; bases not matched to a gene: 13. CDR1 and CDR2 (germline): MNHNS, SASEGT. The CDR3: CASASSSGMVEQFF. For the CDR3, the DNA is TGTGCCAGCGCCTCCTCCAGCGGGATGGTTGAGCAGTTCTTC.

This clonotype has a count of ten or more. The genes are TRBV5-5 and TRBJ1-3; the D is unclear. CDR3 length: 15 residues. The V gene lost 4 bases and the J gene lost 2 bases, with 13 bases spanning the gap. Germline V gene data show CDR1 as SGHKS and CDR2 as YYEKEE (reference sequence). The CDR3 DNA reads TGTGCCAGCAGCGAGATACCCTTAACTGGAAACACCATATATTTT. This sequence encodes CASSEIPLTGNTIYF.

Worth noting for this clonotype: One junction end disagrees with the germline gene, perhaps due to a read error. The CDR3 loop is CAGSQTGTGNYEQYF. In nucleotides, the CDR3 is TGTGCCGGCAGTCAGACCGGGACAGGGAACTACGAGCAGTACTTC. The gene calls are TRBV28 and TRBJ2-7; 9 bases fit TRBD1. This CDR3 comprises 15 residues. Germline values: CDR1 MDHEN, CDR2 SYDVKM.

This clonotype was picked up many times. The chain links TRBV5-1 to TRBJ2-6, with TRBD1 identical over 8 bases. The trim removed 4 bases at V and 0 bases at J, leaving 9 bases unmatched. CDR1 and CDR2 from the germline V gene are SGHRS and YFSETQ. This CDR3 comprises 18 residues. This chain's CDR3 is CASSHTGTGDSGANVLTF. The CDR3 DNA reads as TGCGCCAGCAGCCACACCGGGACAGGCGACTCTGGGGCCAACGTCCTGACTTTC. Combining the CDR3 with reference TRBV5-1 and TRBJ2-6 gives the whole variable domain KAGVTQTPRYLIKTRGQQVTLSCSPISGHRSVSWYQQTPGQGLQFLFEYFSETQRNKGNFPGRFSGRQFSNSRSEMNVSTLELGDSALYLCASSHTGTGDSGANVLTFGAGSRLTVL.

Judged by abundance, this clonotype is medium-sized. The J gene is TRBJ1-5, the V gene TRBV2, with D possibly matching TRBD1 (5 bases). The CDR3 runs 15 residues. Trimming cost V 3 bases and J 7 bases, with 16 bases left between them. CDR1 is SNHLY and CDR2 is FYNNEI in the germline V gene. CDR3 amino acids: CASSDSGGRGQPQHF. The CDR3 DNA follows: TGTGCCAGCAGTGATAGCGGGGGAAGAGGCCAGCCCCAGCATTTT.

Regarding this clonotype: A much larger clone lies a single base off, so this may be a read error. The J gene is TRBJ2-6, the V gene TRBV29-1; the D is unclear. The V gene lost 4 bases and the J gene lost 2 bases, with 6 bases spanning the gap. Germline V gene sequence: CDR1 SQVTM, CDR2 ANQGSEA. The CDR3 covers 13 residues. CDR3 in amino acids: CSVGSPGANVLTF. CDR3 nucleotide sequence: TGCAGCGTTGGCAGCCCTGGGGCCAACGTCCTGACTTTC.

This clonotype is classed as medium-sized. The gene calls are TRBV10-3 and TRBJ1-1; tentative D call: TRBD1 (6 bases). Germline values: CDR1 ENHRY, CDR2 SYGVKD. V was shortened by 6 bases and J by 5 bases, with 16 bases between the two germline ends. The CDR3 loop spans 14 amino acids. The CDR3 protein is CAIRGTRGGTEAFF. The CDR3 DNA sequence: TGTGCCATCAGGGGGACACGGGGAGGGACTGAAGCTTTCTTT.

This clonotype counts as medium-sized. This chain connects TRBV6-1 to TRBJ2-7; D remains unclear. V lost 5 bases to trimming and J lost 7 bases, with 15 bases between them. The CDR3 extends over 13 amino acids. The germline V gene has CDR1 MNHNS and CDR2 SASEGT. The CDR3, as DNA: TGTGCCAGCAGTTCTTTCGGCCAAGGTGAGCAGTACGTC. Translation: CASSSFGQGEQYV.

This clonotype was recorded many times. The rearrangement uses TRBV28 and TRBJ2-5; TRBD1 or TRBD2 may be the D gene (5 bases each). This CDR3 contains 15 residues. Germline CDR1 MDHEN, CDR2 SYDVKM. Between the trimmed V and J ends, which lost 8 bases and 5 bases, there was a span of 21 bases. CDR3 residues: CASVLVGTARETQYF. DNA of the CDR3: TGTGCCAGCGTCCTCGTCGGGACGGCAAGGGAGACCCAGTACTTC.

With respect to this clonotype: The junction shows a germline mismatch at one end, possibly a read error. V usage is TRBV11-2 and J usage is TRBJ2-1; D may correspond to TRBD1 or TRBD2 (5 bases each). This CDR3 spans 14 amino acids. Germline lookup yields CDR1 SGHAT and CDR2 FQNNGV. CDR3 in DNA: TGTGCCGGCAGAGGGACGTCACCTTACAATGAGCAGTTCTTC. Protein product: CAGRGTSPYNEQFF.

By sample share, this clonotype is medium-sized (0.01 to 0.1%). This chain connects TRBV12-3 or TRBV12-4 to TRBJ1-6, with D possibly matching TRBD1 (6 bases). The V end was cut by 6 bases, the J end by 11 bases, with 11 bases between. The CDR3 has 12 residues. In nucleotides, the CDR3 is TGTGCCAGCAGCGTAGACAGGCCACCCCTCCACTTT. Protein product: CASSVDRPPLHF.

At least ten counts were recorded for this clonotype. CDR3 residues: CASSFATGPNQPQHF. Written as DNA, the CDR3 is TGTGCCAGCAGTTTCGCGACAGGGCCCAATCAGCCCCAGCATTTT. The V call is TRBV12-3 or TRBV12-4, the J call TRBJ1-5; TRBD1 matches 7 bases. The CDR3 has 15 amino acids. With V trimmed by 3 bases and J by 3 bases, 5 bases remained unmatched.

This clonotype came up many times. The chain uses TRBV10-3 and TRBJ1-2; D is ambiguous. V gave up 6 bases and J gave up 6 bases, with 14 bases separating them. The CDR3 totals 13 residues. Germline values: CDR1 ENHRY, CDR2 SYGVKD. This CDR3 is CAIRGVPSDGYTF. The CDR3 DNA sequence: TGTGCCATCAGGGGAGTGCCTTCAGATGGCTACACCTTC.

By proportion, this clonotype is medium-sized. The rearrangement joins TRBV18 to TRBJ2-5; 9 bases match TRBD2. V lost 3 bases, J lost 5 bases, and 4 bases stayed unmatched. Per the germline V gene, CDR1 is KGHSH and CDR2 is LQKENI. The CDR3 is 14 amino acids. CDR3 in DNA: TGTGCCAGCTCACCGGGACTAGCTGCGGAGACCCAGTACTTC. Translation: CASSPGLAAETQYF.

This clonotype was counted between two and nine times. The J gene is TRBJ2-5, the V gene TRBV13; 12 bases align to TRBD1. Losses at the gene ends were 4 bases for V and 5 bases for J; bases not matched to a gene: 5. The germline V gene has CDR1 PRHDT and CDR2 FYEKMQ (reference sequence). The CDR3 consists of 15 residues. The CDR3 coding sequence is TGTGCCAGCAGCTCCGGGACAGGGGGCGGTGAGACCCAGTACTTC. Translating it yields CASSSGTGGGETQYF.

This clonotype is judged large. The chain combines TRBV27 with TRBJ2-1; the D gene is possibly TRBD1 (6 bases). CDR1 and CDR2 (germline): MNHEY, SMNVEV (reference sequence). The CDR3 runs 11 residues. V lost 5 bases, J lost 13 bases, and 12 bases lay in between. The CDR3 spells CASSDTGIQFF. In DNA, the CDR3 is TGTGCCAGCAGTGATACAGGGATTCAGTTCTTC.

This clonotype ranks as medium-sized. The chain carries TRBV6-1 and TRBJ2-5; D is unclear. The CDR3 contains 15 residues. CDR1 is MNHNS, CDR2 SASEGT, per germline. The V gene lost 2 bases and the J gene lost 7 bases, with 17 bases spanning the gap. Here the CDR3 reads CASSERRDRFGTQYF. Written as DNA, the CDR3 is TGTGCCAGCAGTGAAAGAAGGGATCGATTCGGGACCCAGTACTTC.

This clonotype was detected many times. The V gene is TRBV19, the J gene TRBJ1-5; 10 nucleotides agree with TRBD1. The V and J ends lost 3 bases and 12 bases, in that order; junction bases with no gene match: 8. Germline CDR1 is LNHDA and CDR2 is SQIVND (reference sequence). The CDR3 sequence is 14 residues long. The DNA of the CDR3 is TGTGCCAGTAGTATTACCCCGGGACAGGGGCTCCAGCATTTT. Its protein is CASSITPGQGLQHF.

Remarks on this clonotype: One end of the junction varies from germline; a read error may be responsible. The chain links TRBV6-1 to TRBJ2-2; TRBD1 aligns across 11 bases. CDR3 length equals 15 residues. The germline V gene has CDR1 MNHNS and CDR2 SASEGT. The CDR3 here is CASSKRDRGTGELFF. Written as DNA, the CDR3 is TGTGCCAGCAGTAAGCGGGACAGGGGGACCGGGGAGCTGTTCTTT.

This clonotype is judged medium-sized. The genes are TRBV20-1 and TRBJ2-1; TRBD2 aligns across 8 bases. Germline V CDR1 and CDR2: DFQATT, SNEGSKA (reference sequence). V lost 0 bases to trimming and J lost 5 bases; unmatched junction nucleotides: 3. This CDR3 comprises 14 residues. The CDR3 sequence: CSARDWTSHNEQFF. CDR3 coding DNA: TGCAGTGCTAGAGATTGGACTAGCCACAATGAGCAGTTCTTC.

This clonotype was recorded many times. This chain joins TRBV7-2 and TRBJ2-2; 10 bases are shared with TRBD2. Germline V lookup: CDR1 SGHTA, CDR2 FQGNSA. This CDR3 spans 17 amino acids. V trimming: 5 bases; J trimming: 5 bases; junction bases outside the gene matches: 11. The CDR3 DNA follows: TGTGCCAGCAGCGGAGCTAGCGGGAGTAGTTCTACCGGGGAGCTGTTTTTT. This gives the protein CASSGASGSSSTGELFF.

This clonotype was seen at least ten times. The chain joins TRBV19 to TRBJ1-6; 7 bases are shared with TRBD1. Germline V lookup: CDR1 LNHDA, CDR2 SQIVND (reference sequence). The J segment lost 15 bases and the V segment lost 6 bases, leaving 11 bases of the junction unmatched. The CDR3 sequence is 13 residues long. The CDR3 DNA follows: TGTGCCAGTAGCCAACCGGGACAGTCATTCCTCCACTTT. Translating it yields CASSQPGQSFLHF.

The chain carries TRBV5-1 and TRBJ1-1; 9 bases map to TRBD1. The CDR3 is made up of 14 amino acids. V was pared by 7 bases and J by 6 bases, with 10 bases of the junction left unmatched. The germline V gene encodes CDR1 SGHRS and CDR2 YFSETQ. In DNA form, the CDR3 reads TGCGCCAGCGGGACAGGGTTCATGGGCGCTGAAGCTTTCTTT. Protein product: CASGTGFMGAEAFF.

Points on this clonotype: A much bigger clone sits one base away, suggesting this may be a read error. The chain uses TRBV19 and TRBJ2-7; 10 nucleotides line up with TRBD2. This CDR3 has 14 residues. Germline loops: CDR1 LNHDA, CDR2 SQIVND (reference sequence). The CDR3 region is CASSRTSGIYEQCF. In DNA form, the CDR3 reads TGTGCCAGTAGTCGGACTAGCGGAATATACGAGCAGTGCTTC.

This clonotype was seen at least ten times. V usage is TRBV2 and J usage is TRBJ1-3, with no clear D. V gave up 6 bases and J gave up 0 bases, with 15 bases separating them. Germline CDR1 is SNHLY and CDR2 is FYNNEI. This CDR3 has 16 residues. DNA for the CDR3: TGTGCCAGCAGGATTCAGGAACGTCTCTCTGGAAACACCATATATTTT. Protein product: CASRIQERLSGNTIYF.

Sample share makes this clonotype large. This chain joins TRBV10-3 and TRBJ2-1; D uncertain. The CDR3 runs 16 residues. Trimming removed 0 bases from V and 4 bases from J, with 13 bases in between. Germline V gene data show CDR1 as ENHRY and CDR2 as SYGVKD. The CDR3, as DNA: TGTGCCATCAGTGAGTCCCAGGCAGTTCGATACAATGAGCAGTTCTTC. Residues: CAISESQAVRYNEQFF.